The 30 T cell receptor beta chains below come from one sample, sequenced in a study of long-term antiretroviral therapy in people with HIV (dated by TCRdb to between 2022 and 2023). The immunoSEQ hsTCRB v3.0 assay was used at survey level resolution for TRB variable region sequencing. Not all clones reach the TCRdb copy of this immuneACCESS table, which keeps in-frame sequences only. Checked studies attribute under half of the gap to unresolved V genes and leave the rest unexplained. This sample comprises 20,000 to 25,000 clones, 82% of them detected only once. Of the sample, 7.5% to 10% falls within the top ten clones. This material consisted of unsorted PBMCs, taken at the start of antiretroviral therapy. The source is a man aged 50 or older with HIV.

CDR3 amino acids: CASSSQRDYYNEQFF. DNA of the CDR3: TGTGCCAGCTCCTCGCAGAGGGACTACTACAATGAGCAGTTCTTC. J is TRBJ2-1 and V is TRBV18, with 7 bases fitting TRBD2. Germline V gene lookup returns CDR1 KGHSH and CDR2 LQKENI. CDR3 length equals 15 residues. Trimming removed 6 bases from V and 3 bases from J; junction bases left unmatched: 8.

The sample holds a few counts of this clone. V usage is TRBV18 and J usage is TRBJ2-7, with D perhaps TRBD2 (6 bases). Germline CDR1 and CDR2: KGHSH and LQKENI. There are 14 residues in the CDR3. V lost 3 bases to trimming and J lost 5 bases, with 14 bases between them. CDR3 sequence: CASSPGREDNEQYF. In DNA form, the CDR3 reads TGTGCCAGCTCACCGGGCAGGGAGGACAACGAGCAGTACTTC.

This clone was seen more than once but under ten times. This chain joins TRBV7-2 and TRBJ1-2; unclear D gene. V gave up 10 bases and J gave up 4 bases, with 16 bases separating them. Germline loops: CDR1 SGHTA, CDR2 FQGNSA. The CDR3 totals 13 residues. CDR3: CATLSSLFYGYTF. CDR3 bases: TGTGCCACCCTTTCGTCTCTATTCTATGGCTACACCTTC.

The chain recombines TRBV11-2 with TRBJ2-3; D gene ambiguous. Per the germline V gene, CDR1 is SGHAT and CDR2 is FQNNGV. With 2 bases removed from V and 2 bases from J, the gap between germline ends came to 8 bases. The CDR3 loop spans 14 amino acids. The CDR3 is CASSLFAYTDTQYF. The CDR3 region has the DNA TGTGCCAGCAGCTTATTCGCGTACACAGATACGCAGTATTTT.

The chain combines TRBV19 with TRBJ1-3, with TRBD1 identical over 7 bases. The CDR3 totals 15 residues. V shed 4 bases, J shed 2 bases, and the junction held 5 bases outside the gene matches. Germline V gene data show CDR1 as LNHDA and CDR2 as SQIVND (reference sequence). CDR3 sequence: CASSNQGETGNTIYF. DNA of the CDR3: TGTGCCAGTAGTAATCAGGGGGAAACTGGAAACACCATATATTTT.

In this sample, this clone turned up a few times. The same CDR3 is also encoded by other DNA sequences in this sample. V is TRBV19 and J is TRBJ1-3, with 8 bases fitting TRBD1. Germline assignment: CDR1 LNHDA and CDR2 SQIVND (reference sequence). V was clipped by 6 bases and J by 4 bases; unmatched bases: 5. This CDR3 has 14 amino acids. DNA of the CDR3: TGTGCCAGTAGCCGAGGACAGGGCGGAAACACCATATATTTT. This gives the protein CASSRGQGGNTIYF.

The chain couples TRBV15 to TRBJ1-4, with no clear D. V was pared by 1 base and J by 8 bases, with 8 bases between. Germline V lookup: CDR1 LNHNV, CDR2 YYDKDF (reference sequence). The CDR3 contains 13 residues. CDR3 sequence: CATSRVREEKLFF. CDR3 nucleotides: TGTGCCACCAGCAGAGTAAGGGAGGAAAAACTGTTTTTT.

This clone was recorded a few times. The V call is TRBV5-4, the J call TRBJ1-5; TRBD1 matches 8 bases. Germline trimming cut 3 bases from V and 13 bases from J; bases unmatched to any gene: 6. The CDR3 sequence is 12 residues long. Germline-derived CDR1 and CDR2 are SGHNT and YYREEE (reference sequence). The CDR3 region is CASSSGTGDQHF. DNA of the CDR3: TGTGCCAGCAGCTCGGGGACAGGCGATCAGCATTTT.

The chain is built from TRBV30 and TRBJ1-1; D gene unclear. The CDR3 totals 11 residues. V was shortened by 7 bases and J by 7 bases, with 13 bases between the two germline ends. Germline V lookup: CDR1 GTSNPN, CDR2 SVGIG (reference sequence). The CDR3 nucleotides are TGTGCCTCCTACCGACATTTTGAAGCTTTCTTT. Translating it yields CASYRHFEAFF.

The chain is built from TRBV5-4 and TRBJ1-3, with 10 bases fitting TRBD1. Germline V gene data show CDR1 as SGHNT and CDR2 as YYREEE (reference sequence). This CDR3 is 16 amino acids long. The V gene end was trimmed by 4 bases and the J gene end by 5 bases; junction bases not matched to a gene: 9. For the CDR3, the DNA is TGTGCCAGCAGCGGAGGACAGGGGGGCAGAAGAAACACCATATATTTT. Translation gives CASSGGQGGRRNTIYF.

The gene calls are TRBV7-9 and TRBJ1-5; TRBD1 matches 9 bases. Germline V gene data show CDR1 as SEHNR and CDR2 as FQNEAQ (reference sequence). The CDR3 is made up of 13 amino acids. V lost 5 bases and J lost 5; bases outside the gene matches: 1. CDR3 amino acids: CASSRTGDQPQHF. DNA of the CDR3: TGTGCCAGCAGCCGGACAGGGGATCAGCCCCAGCATTTT.

The V call is TRBV19, the J call TRBJ2-3; D might be TRBD2 (5 bases). The germline V gene encodes CDR1 LNHDA and CDR2 SQIVND (reference sequence). This CDR3 region has 14 residues. Trimming removed 7 bases at V and 0 bases at J, with 11 bases between. Here the CDR3 DNA reads TGTGCCAGTAAGGGCAGGACTAGCACAGATACGCAGTATTTT. Translation gives CASKGRTSTDTQYF.

V and J are TRBV7-2 and TRBJ2-3, with 7 bases identical to TRBD1. The CDR3 loop spans 15 amino acids. Losses at the gene ends were 4 bases for V and 0 bases for J; bases not matched to a gene: 4. The germline V gene encodes CDR1 SGHTA and CDR2 FQGNSA. The CDR3 nucleotides read TGTGCCAGCAGCTCGACAGGGCTTAGCACAGATACGCAGTATTTT. Its protein is CASSSTGLSTDTQYF. The full variable domain, in which reference TRBV7-2 and TRBJ2-3 provide the parts outside the CDR3, is GAGVSQSPSNKVTEKGKDVELRCDPISGHTALYWYRQSLGQGLEFLIYFQGNSAPDKSGLPSDRFSAERTGGSVSTLTIQRTQQEDSAVYLCASSSTGLSTDTQYFGPGTRLTVL.

The V call is TRBV5-1, the J call TRBJ2-3; 8 positions agree with TRBD1. Germline CDR1 is SGHRS and CDR2 is YFSETQ. J lost 2 bases, V lost 4 bases, and 6 bases had no gene match. This CDR3 has 15 amino acids. The CDR3 DNA follows: TGCGCCAGCAGCGTGACAGGGGAACTCACAGATACGCAGTATTTT. Protein: CASSVTGELTDTQYF. Supplemented by reference TRBV5-1 and TRBJ2-3, the full variable domain reads KAGVTQTPRYLIKTRGQQVTLSCSPISGHRSVSWYQQTPGQGLQFLFEYFSETQRNKGNFPGRFSGRQFSNSRSEMNVSTLELGDSALYLCASSVTGELTDTQYFGPGTRLTVL.

J is TRBJ1-3 and V is TRBV5-4; D unresolved. V was shortened by 0 bases and J by 0 bases, with 7 bases between the two germline ends. This CDR3 has 15 residues. Germline lookup yields CDR1 SGHNT and CDR2 YYREEE (reference sequence). CDR3 nucleotide sequence: TGTGCCAGCAGCTTGGACGTAGGCTCTGGAAACACCATATATTTT. Translated: CASSLDVGSGNTIYF. The variable domain in full, with the rest retrieved from reference TRBV5-4 and TRBJ1-3, is ETGVTQSPTHLIKTRGQQVTLRCSSQSGHNTVSWYQQALGQGPQFIFQYYREEENGRGNFPPRFSGLQFPNYSSELNVNALELDDSALYLCASSLDVGSGNTIYFGEGSWLTVV.

This rearrangement joins TRBV5-1 to TRBJ2-5; D might be TRBD1 or TRBD2, each matching 5 bases. Germline V gene sequence: CDR1 SGHRS, CDR2 YFSETQ. Trimming took off 4 bases at V and 2 bases at J, with 15 bases between the two ends. The CDR3 runs 15 residues. The DNA of the CDR3 is TGCGCCAGCAGCCCTGGGACGGATACGCAAGAGACCCAGTACTTC. It encodes CASSPGTDTQETQYF. The whole variable domain, filled in from reference TRBV5-1 and TRBJ2-5, reads KAGVTQTPRYLIKTRGQQVTLSCSPISGHRSVSWYQQTPGQGLQFLFEYFSETQRNKGNFPGRFSGRQFSNSRSEMNVSTLELGDSALYLCASSPGTDTQETQYFGPGTRLLVL.

The genes are TRBV25-1 and TRBJ2-1, with D perhaps TRBD1 (5 bases). CDR1 MGHDK and CDR2 SYGVNS come from the germline V gene. The V end lost 2 bases, the J end lost 0 bases, and 8 bases lay between the germline ends. The CDR3 is 15 amino acids. The CDR3 region has the DNA TGTGCCAGCAGTGAAGGGGCCGTCTCCTACAATGAGCAGTTCTTC. It codes for CASSEGAVSYNEQFF. Full variable domain (remainder filled in from reference TRBV25-1 and TRBJ2-1): EADIYQTPRYLVIGTGKKITLECSQTMGHDKMYWYQQDPGMELHLIHYSYGVNSTEKGDLSSESTVSRIRTEHFPLTLESARPSHTSQYLCASSEGAVSYNEQFFGPGTRLTVL.

In its sample, this clone was seen a few times. The V call is TRBV2, the J call TRBJ2-7; 9 nucleotides line up with TRBD1. V shed 7 bases, J shed 7 bases, and the junction held 11 bases outside the gene matches. CDR1 is SNHLY, CDR2 FYNNEI, per germline. The CDR3 extends over 14 amino acids. CDR3 sequence (DNA): TGTGCCAGCACCTGGACAGGGGATTCTCGGGAGCAGTACTTC. This gives the protein CASTWTGDSREQYF.

The rearrangement links TRBV27 to TRBJ1-2, with D possibly being TRBD1 (6 bases). In germline, CDR1 is MNHEY, CDR2 SMNVEV (reference sequence). The CDR3 length is 14 residues. Trimming cost V 5 bases and J 5 bases, with 15 bases left between them. CDR3 in amino acids: CASSPRGRGYGYTF. CDR3 DNA: TGTGCCAGCAGTCCCCGGGGCAGGGGTTATGGCTACACCTTC.

The genes are TRBV7-9 and TRBJ1-1; D might be TRBD1 (5 bases). Trimming left V 6 bases short and J 1 base short, with 9 bases between. The CDR3 sequence is 13 residues long. Looked up from germline, CDR1 is SEHNR and CDR2 is FQNEAQ (reference sequence). The CDR3 sequence is CASSYGQNTEAFF. In DNA form, the CDR3 reads TGTGCCAGCAGTTACGGACAGAACACTGAAGCTTTCTTT.

This chain links TRBV28 with TRBJ1-5; TRBD1 might be the D (5 bases). The CDR3 sequence is 14 residues long. Per germline, CDR1 MDHEN and CDR2 SYDVKM. Between the trimmed V and J ends, which lost 6 bases and 7 bases, there was a span of 16 bases. The CDR3 loop reads CASSAGGGNQPQHF. As DNA, the CDR3 is TGTGCCAGCAGCGCGGGGGGAGGGAACCAGCCCCAGCATTTT.

The chain is built from TRBV12-5 and TRBJ2-7; perhaps TRBD2 as D (6 bases). The CDR3 has 15 amino acids. CDR1 LGHNT and CDR2 FRNRAP come from the germline V gene. Trimming removed 5 bases at V and 7 bases at J, with 21 bases between. For the CDR3, the DNA is TGTGCTAGTGGTCTCGGACTAACCGAAGGAGGGGAGCAGTACTTC. This translates into CASGLGLTEGGEQYF.

The sample holds a few counts of this clone. The chain joins TRBV20-1 to TRBJ1-1, with unresolved D. The CDR3 has 11 amino acids. The germline V gene encodes CDR1 DFQATT and CDR2 SNEGSKA (reference sequence). The CDR3 region is CIPRGNTEAFF. The CDR3 bases are TGCATCCCACGGGGGAACACTGAAGCTTTCTTT.

The table lists this clone with a count of one. This sequence joins TRBV11-3 and TRBJ2-3; 13 bases line up with TRBD2. J was trimmed by 4 bases and V by 5 bases; bases with no gene match: 6. Germline CDR1 is SGHNT and CDR2 is YENEEA. CDR3 length equals 16 residues. The CDR3, as DNA: TGTGCCAGCAGCCCAGGACTAGCGGGAGAGGCAGATACGCAGTATTTT. The encoded protein is CASSPGLAGEADTQYF.

This chain connects TRBV5-4 to TRBJ2-5; D is unclear. Looked up from germline, CDR1 is SGHNT and CDR2 is YYREEE (reference sequence). V gave up 2 bases and J gave up 4 bases, with 3 bases separating them. This CDR3 is 11 amino acids long. The CDR3 coding sequence is TGTGCCAGCAGCTTCTCAGAGACCCAGTACTTC. This codes for CASSFSETQYF.

This chain links TRBV7-9 with TRBJ1-1; D is perhaps TRBD1 (6 bases). Trimming took 1 base from V and 0 from J, leaving 9 bases between them. CDR1 and CDR2 (germline): SEHNR, FQNEAQ (reference sequence). CDR3 length equals 15 residues. The CDR3 sequence: CASSLDKGVNTEAFF. CDR3 coding DNA: TGTGCCAGCAGCTTAGATAAGGGGGTGAACACTGAAGCTTTCTTT.

A single count supports this clone. The V gene is TRBV5-6, the J gene TRBJ2-4, with D perhaps matching TRBD1 or TRBD2 (5 bases each). V lost 3 bases and J 2 bases, leaving 9 bases between the germline ends. The CDR3 contains 14 residues. The germline gives CDR1 SGHDT, CDR2 YYEEEE. This CDR3 reads CASSSRDPKNIQYF. CDR3 nucleotide sequence: TGTGCCAGCAGCTCCAGGGACCCCAAAAACATTCAGTACTTC.

The chain joins TRBV6-6 to TRBJ2-1; no clear D. The V and J ends lost 0 bases and 10 bases respectively, with 7 bases between them. Germline CDR1 and CDR2: MNHNY and SVGAGI (reference sequence). The CDR3 runs to 12 residues. CDR3 in DNA: TGTGCCAGCAGTTACTCGAGGAGCGAGCAGTTCTTC. It codes for CASSYSRSEQFF.

The rearrangement uses TRBV27 and TRBJ1-1, with D maybe TRBD1 (6 bases). CDR1 is MNHEY, CDR2 SMNVEV, per germline (reference sequence). This CDR3 is built from 13 residues. V lost 6 bases and J lost 5, with 13 bases in between. This CDR3 is CASRYYRDTEAFF. In nucleotides, the CDR3 is TGTGCCAGCAGGTACTACAGGGATACTGAAGCTTTCTTT.

The chain couples TRBV10-2 to TRBJ2-1; D is ambiguous. Trimming took 8 bases from V and 6 from J, leaving 5 bases between them. Looked up from germline, CDR1 is WSHSY and CDR2 is SAAADI. The CDR3 is made up of 10 amino acids. In DNA, the CDR3 is TGCGCCAGCCTTAGCAATGAGCAGTTCTTC. Amino acids: CASLSNEQFF.